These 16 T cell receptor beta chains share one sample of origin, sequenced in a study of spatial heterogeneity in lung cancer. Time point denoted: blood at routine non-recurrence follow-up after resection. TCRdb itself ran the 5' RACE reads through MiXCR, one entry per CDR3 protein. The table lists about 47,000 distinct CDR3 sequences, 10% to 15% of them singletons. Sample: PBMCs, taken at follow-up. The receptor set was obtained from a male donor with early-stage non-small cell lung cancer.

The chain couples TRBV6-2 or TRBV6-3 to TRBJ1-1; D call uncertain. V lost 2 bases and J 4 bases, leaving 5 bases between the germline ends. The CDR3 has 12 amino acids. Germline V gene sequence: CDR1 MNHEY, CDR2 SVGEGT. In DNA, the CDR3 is TGTGCCAGCAGTTACAGGGTCACTGAAGCTTTCTTT. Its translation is CASSYRVTEAFF.

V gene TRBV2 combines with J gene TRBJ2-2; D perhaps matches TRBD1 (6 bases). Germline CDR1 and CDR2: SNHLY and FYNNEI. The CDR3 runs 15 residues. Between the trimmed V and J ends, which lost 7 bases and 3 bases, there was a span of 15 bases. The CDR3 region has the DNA TGTGCCAGCATATCTAGGGCAGGGGACACCGGGGAGCTGTTTTTT. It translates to CASISRAGDTGELFF.

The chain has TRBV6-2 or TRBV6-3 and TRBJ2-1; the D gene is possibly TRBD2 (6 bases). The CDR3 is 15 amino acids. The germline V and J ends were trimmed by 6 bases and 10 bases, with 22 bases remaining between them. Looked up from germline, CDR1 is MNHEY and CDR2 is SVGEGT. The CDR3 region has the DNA TGTGCCAGCAGCCTGACTACCCGGACGGGGGAGGAGCAGTTCTTC. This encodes CASSLTTRTGEEQFF.

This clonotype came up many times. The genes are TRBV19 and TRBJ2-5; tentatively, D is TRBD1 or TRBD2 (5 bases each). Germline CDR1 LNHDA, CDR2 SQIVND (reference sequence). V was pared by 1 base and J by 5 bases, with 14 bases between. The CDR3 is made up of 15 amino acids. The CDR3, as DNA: TGTGCCAGTAGTATAGGGGACGGGGAATGGGAGACCCAGTACTTC. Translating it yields CASSIGDGEWETQYF.

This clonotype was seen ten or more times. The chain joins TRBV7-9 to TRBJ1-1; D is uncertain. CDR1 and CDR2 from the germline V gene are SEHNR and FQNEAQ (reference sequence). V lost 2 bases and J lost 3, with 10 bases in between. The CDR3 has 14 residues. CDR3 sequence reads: CASSLTWDDTEAFF. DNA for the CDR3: TGTGCCAGCAGCTTAACTTGGGATGACACTGAAGCTTTCTTT.

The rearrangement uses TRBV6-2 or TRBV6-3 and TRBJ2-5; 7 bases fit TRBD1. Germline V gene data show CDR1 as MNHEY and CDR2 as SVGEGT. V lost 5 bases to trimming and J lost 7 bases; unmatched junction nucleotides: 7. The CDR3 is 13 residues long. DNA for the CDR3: TGTGCCAGCAGTGTCACAGGGGAGAGGACCCAGTACTTC. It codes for CASSVTGERTQYF.

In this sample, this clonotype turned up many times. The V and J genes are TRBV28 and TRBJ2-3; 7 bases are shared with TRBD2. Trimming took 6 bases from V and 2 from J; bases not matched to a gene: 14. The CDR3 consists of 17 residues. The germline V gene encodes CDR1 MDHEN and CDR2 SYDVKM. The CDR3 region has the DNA TGTGCCAGCAGCTCCAGGATCTCGGGGGGACCCACAGATACGCAGTATTTT. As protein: CASSSRISGGPTDTQYF.

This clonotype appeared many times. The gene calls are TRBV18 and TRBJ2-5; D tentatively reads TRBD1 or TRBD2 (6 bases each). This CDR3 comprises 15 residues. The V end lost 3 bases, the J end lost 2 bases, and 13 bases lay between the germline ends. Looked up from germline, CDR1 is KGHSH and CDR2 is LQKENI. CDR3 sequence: CASSPAGTRQETQYF. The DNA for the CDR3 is TGTGCCAGCTCACCCGCGGGGACACGACAAGAGACCCAGTACTTC.

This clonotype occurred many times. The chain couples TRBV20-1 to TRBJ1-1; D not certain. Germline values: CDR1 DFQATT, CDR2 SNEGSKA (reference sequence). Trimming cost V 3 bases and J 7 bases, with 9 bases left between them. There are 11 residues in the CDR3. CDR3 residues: CSARGRGEAFF. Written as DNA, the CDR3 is TGCAGTGCTAGGGGTCGGGGTGAAGCTTTCTTT.

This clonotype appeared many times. DNA for the CDR3: TGTGCCTGGAGTGTCGGGCAGGATGATGGCTACACCTTC. Protein: CAWSVGQDDGYTF. V gene TRBV30 combines with J gene TRBJ1-2; D uncertain. The CDR3 consists of 13 residues. V lost 0 bases and J 6 bases, leaving 11 bases between the germline ends. Looked up from germline, CDR1 is GTSNPN and CDR2 is SVGIG (reference sequence).

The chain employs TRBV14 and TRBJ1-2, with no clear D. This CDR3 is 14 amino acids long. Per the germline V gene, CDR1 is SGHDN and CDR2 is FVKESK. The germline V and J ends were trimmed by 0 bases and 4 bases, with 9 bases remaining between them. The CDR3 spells CASSQDRTTYGYTF. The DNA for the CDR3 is TGTGCCAGCAGCCAAGACAGGACCACCTATGGCTACACCTTC.

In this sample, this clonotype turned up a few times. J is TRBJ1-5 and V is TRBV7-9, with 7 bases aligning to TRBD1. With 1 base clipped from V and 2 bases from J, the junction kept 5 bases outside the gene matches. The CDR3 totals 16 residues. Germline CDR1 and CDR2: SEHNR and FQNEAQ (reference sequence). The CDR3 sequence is CASSLGRDSRNQPQHF. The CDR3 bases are TGTGCCAGCAGCTTAGGCCGGGACAGCCGCAATCAGCCCCAGCATTTT.

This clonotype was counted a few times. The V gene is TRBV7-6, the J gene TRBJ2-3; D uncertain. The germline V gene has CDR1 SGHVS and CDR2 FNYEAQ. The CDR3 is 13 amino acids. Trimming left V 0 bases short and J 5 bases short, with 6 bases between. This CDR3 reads CASSLASRDTQYF. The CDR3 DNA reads TGTGCCAGCAGCTTAGCCTCAAGAGATACGCAGTATTTT.

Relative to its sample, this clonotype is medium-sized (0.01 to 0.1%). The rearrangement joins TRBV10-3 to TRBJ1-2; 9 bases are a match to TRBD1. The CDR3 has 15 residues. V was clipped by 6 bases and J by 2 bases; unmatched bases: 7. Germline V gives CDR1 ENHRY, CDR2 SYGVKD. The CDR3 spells CAIRIEQGANYGYTF. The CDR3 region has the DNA TGTGCCATCAGGATTGAACAGGGGGCAAACTATGGCTACACCTTC.

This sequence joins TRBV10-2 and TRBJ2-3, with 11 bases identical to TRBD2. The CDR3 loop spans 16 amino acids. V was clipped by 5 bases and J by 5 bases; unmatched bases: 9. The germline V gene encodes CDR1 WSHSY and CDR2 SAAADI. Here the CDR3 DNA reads TGCGCCAGCAGTTGGCGGGGGGGACTAGCGGAAGATACGCAGTATTTT. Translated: CASSWRGGLAEDTQYF.

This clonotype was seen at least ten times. This chain's CDR3 is CASSFGGERTQYF. The DNA of the CDR3 is TGTGCCAGCAGCTTCGGGGGAGAGAGGACCCAGTACTTC. The V and J genes are TRBV5-5 and TRBJ2-5; D is possibly TRBD2 (6 bases). The germline CDR1 and CDR2 sequences are SGHKS and YYEKEE (reference sequence). This CDR3 is 13 amino acids long. The germline V and J ends were trimmed by 2 bases and 7 bases, with 12 bases remaining between them.